These T cell receptor beta chains were read from a single sample in a study of shared clonotypes between healthy human individuals. Data came from immunoSEQ multiplex PCR; TCRdb stores just in-frame clones and leaves some out. The sample comprises around 1,900,000 clones, about 93% of which are singletons, and about 1.6% rests with the top ten. Sequencing used naive CD8+ T cells from PBMCs. Receptor source: a man younger than 35 in good health. Some clones in this sample may be carry-over from other donors' samples. CDR3s include the opening cysteine and the closing phenylalanine or tryptophan. Fields, in order: CDR3 DNA, CDR3 protein, clone size, J gene, V gene, D gene. A D gene is named only where the DNA matches it firmly. Clone sizes are given selectively: once, few, many, or a class where the clone is expanded.

DNA: TGTGCCAGCAGCGCCGAGGGTAGCGGGGGGTCAAGCCAGTATTTT; CDR3: CASSAEGSGGSSQYF; size: -; J: TRBJ2-3; V: TRBV9; D: TRBD2
DNA: TGTGCCTGGAGTGCCGGGTCGGTGAACACTGAAGCTTTCTTT; CDR3: CAWSAGSVNTEAFF; size: -; J: TRBJ1-1; V: TRBV30; D: -
DNA: TGTGCCAGCAGCTTAATTTCGACGGCTAGCGGTCGGTTGGAGCAGTACTTC; CDR3: CASSLISTASGRLEQYF; size: -; J: TRBJ2-7; V: TRBV7-2; D: TRBD2
DNA: TGTGCCAGCAGTGAAGAGGGTATAGTAACCTACGAGCAGTACTTC; CDR3: CASSEEGIVTYEQYF; size: once; J: TRBJ2-7; V: TRBV6-1; D: -
DNA: TGTGCCAGCAGCCAAGGAGATCCTATTAACTATGGCTACACCTTC; CDR3: CASSQGDPINYGYTF; size: -; J: TRBJ1-2; V: TRBV14; D: -
DNA: TGTGCCAGCAGTCCGGACACTAGCAATCAGCCCCAGCATTTT; CDR3: CASSPDTSNQPQHF; size: few; J: TRBJ1-5; V: TRBV28; D: -
DNA: TGTGCCAGCCTCTTAGGGCGGACTGAAGCTTTCTTT; CDR3: CASLLGRTEAFF; size: -; J: TRBJ1-1; V: TRBV13; D: -
DNA: TGTGCCAGCAGTTCCCCACGCCTAGTCTCCTACGAGCAGTACTTC; CDR3: CASSSPRLVSYEQYF; size: once; J: TRBJ2-7; V: TRBV28; D: -
DNA: TGCGCCAGCAGCCAATCAATGTCAGTGACCTACGAGCAGTACTTC; CDR3: CASSQSMSVTYEQYF; size: -; J: TRBJ2-7; V: TRBV4-3; D: -
DNA: TGTGCCAGCAGCTCCGGGACAGACAACACTGAAGCTTTCTTT; CDR3: CASSSGTDNTEAFF; size: -; J: TRBJ1-1; V: TRBV7-9; D: TRBD1
DNA: TGTGCCAGCAGCTATACTGTGACGGAACACCTCGGCGCCTACGAGCAGTACTTC; CDR3: CASSYTVTEHLGAYEQYF; size: -; J: TRBJ2-7; V: TRBV7-8; D: -
DNA: TGTGCCAGCAGCTCCCGCCTTGGGGAGAGCACAGATACGCAGTATTTT; CDR3: CASSSRLGESTDTQYF; size: -; J: TRBJ2-3; V: TRBV13; D: -